The next 28 T cell receptor beta chains were all read from a single sample in a study of blood T cell repertoires in COVID-19. Generated by immunoSEQ multiplex PCR, the TCRdb table keeps only in-frame clones and is missing some. Among 130,000 to 150,000 clones listed, 70% to 90% were seen once. The sample taken for sequencing was peripheral blood. These receptor sequences come from a woman in her thirties or forties with active or convalescent COVID-19.

The chain uses TRBV5-1 and TRBJ1-2; D remains unclear. Trimming removed 4 bases from V and 3 bases from J, with 4 bases in between. This CDR3 spans 11 amino acids. From germline, CDR1 is SGHRS and CDR2 YFSETQ. The DNA for the CDR3 is TGCGCCAGCAGCGGCCACTATGGCTACACCTTC. It is translated as CASSGHYGYTF.

DNA for the CDR3: TGCAGCGTGACAGGGTCAAGGGAGCAGTTCTTC. This translates into CSVTGSREQFF. The V and J genes are TRBV29-1 and TRBJ2-1, with TRBD1 matching over 7 bases. Germline V gene data show CDR1 as SQVTM and CDR2 as ANQGSEA. The V segment lost 6 bases and the J segment 10 bases; nucleotides outside the gene matches: 6. This CDR3 is built from 11 residues.

The chain employs TRBV30 and TRBJ1-1, with D tentatively TRBD1 (5 bases). V shed 2 bases and J shed 4 bases, with 11 bases lying between them. The CDR3 runs 13 residues. CDR1 and CDR2 (germline): GTSNPN, SVGIG (reference sequence). The CDR3 nucleotides read TGTGCCTGGAGTATTAATAGGGGCACTGAAGCTTTCTTT. Protein product: CAWSINRGTEAFF.

The chain carries TRBV28 and TRBJ1-2; TRBD1 is a possible D gene (6 bases). Looked up from germline, CDR1 is MDHEN and CDR2 is SYDVKM. The V and J ends lost 3 bases and 5 bases respectively, with 7 bases between them. The CDR3 length is 12 residues. The CDR3: CASSFGQYGYTF. The CDR3, as DNA: TGTGCCAGCAGTTTCGGACAGTATGGCTACACCTTC.

This sequence joins TRBV6-5 and TRBJ1-2; TRBD1 matches at 7 bases. Germline trimming cut 2 bases from V and 7 bases from J; bases unmatched to any gene: 10. The length of the CDR3 is 15 residues. The germline gives CDR1 MNHEY, CDR2 SVGAGI. CDR3 DNA sequence: TGTGCCAGCAGTTACGCGGGCAGGGGGGTCGGTGGCTACACCTTC. Translating it yields CASSYAGRGVGGYTF.

This chain uses TRBV30 with TRBJ1-4; D remains ambiguous. Germline assignment: CDR1 GTSNPN and CDR2 SVGIG (reference sequence). V was trimmed by 0 bases and J by 11 bases, leaving 28 bases between them. The CDR3 has 18 amino acids. The CDR3 reads CAWSVLRGTLTGNGKLFF. CDR3 in DNA: TGTGCCTGGAGTGTTCTGCGGGGTACGTTGACTGGAAATGGGAAACTGTTTTTT.

This clone showed up just a few times. The rearrangement uses TRBV7-2 and TRBJ2-5; 11 bases are a match to TRBD2. The CDR3 has 16 amino acids. The J segment lost 5 bases and the V segment lost 2 bases, leaving 7 bases of the junction unmatched. CDR1 is SGHTA, CDR2 FQGNSA, per germline. CDR3 DNA sequence: TGTGCCAGCAGCTTACCTAGCGGGGGGCCGGGGGAGACCCAGTACTTC. This codes for CASSLPSGGPGETQYF.

This sequence joins TRBV6-5 and TRBJ1-2, with a possible D match to TRBD1 (6 bases). This CDR3 has 13 amino acids. The V and J ends lost 5 bases and 5 bases respectively, with 12 bases between them. Germline lookup yields CDR1 MNHEY and CDR2 SVGAGI. CDR3 coding DNA: TGTGCCAGCAGTCCAGGGGCTTATTATGGCTACACCTTC. It translates to CASSPGAYYGYTF.

This clone was seen once. The rearrangement links TRBV30 to TRBJ1-1, with TRBD1 identical over 7 bases. Germline V gene sequence: CDR1 GTSNPN, CDR2 SVGIG (reference sequence). This CDR3 region has 13 residues. V trimming: 0 bases; J trimming: 11 bases; junction bases outside the gene matches: 9. The CDR3 bases are TGTGCCTGGAGTGTAGGGCAGGGGGAGCGGGCTTTCTTT. Its protein is CAWSVGQGERAFF.

J is TRBJ2-1 and V is TRBV18; 7 bases map to TRBD1. The CDR3 runs to 18 residues. Trimming cost V 3 bases and J 4 bases; bases outside gene matches: 15. Germline V gene data show CDR1 as KGHSH and CDR2 as LQKENI. In nucleotides, the CDR3 is TGTGCCAGCTCACCCCCCACGGGACAGCAAGGTACTTACAATGAGCAGTTCTTC. It translates to CASSPPTGQQGTYNEQFF.

The chain links TRBV7-2 to TRBJ2-1, with 10 bases that match TRBD1. V gave up 5 bases and J gave up 4 bases; unmatched junction bases: 11. There are 17 residues in the CDR3. Germline assignment: CDR1 SGHTA and CDR2 FQGNSA. CDR3 in DNA: TGTGCCAGCAGCCCCGGCTATAGGACAGGGGGTTACAATGAGCAGTTCTTC. Amino acid sequence: CASSPGYRTGGYNEQFF.

V and J are TRBV3-1 (or the pseudogene TRBV3-2) and TRBJ2-3; 11 positions match TRBD2. Germline CDR1 and CDR2: LGHDT and YNNKEL (reference sequence). V lost 2 bases, J lost 4 bases, and 11 bases stayed unmatched. This CDR3 has 18 residues. CDR3 DNA sequence: TGTGCCAGCAGCCAAAGGAGACTAGCGGGAATGGTGGCAGATACGCAGTATTTT. This gives the protein CASSQRRLAGMVADTQYF.

The rearrangement uses TRBV19 and TRBJ2-1; TRBD2 agrees at 10 bases. The CDR3 is 15 amino acids. Looked up from germline, CDR1 is LNHDA and CDR2 is SQIVND (reference sequence). The J segment lost 3 bases and the V segment lost 8 bases, leaving 7 bases of the junction unmatched. The CDR3 coding sequence is TGTGCCAGTTCGATAGCGGGAGGCCGCTACAATGAGCAGTTCTTC. Protein product: CASSIAGGRYNEQFF.

On this clone: The junction departs from the called germline gene at one end, perhaps through a read error. The rearrangement joins TRBV7-7 to TRBJ2-3; 9 positions agree with TRBD1. CDR1 and CDR2 from the germline V gene are SSHAT and FNYEAQ (reference sequence). The CDR3 is made up of 16 amino acids. In DNA, the CDR3 is TGTGCTAGCAGCTCGGGAGCCGGGACAGGGTTTGATACGCAGTATTTT. Encoded protein: CASSSGAGTGFDTQYF.

CDR3 DNA: TGCGCCAGCGCCTACCCGGGCCCGGGAGGGGGCTACTCTGGGGCCAACGTCCTGACTTTC. Its protein product is CASAYPGPGGGYSGANVLTF. The rearrangement joins TRBV5-1 to TRBJ2-6; D is possibly TRBD2 (8 bases). This CDR3 spans 20 amino acids. The V and J ends lost 7 bases and 0 bases respectively, with 26 bases between them. Germline V gene data show CDR1 as SGHRS and CDR2 as YFSETQ.

This clone was seen once. DNA for the CDR3: TGCGCCAGCAGCTCCCTGGGACAGGCCCGGCAAGAGACCCAGTACTTC. It yields the protein CASSSLGQARQETQYF. V usage is TRBV4-1 and J usage is TRBJ2-5, with 8 nucleotides matching TRBD1. The CDR3 is made up of 16 amino acids. From germline, CDR1 is MGHRA and CDR2 YSYEKL. With 5 bases clipped from V and 2 bases from J, the junction kept 10 bases outside the gene matches.

This clone has a single count. Here the CDR3 DNA reads TGTGCCAGCAGCTTTATAGACAGACTCACAGATACGCAGTATTTT. It specifies CASSFIDRLTDTQYF. This chain joins TRBV5-4 and TRBJ2-3; tentatively, D is TRBD1 (5 bases). CDR1 SGHNT and CDR2 YYREEE come from the germline V gene (reference sequence). The CDR3 runs 15 residues. V was clipped by 2 bases and J by 2 bases, with 12 bases between them.

The chain employs TRBV28 and TRBJ1-4; 7 bases agree with TRBD1. V lost 5 bases to trimming and J lost 5 bases; unmatched junction nucleotides: 5. Germline V lookup: CDR1 MDHEN, CDR2 SYDVKM. The length of the CDR3 is 14 residues. CDR3 sequence reads: CASSETGPNEKLFF. The CDR3 DNA reads TGTGCCAGCAGTGAGACAGGGCCGAATGAAAAACTGTTTTTT.

This clone was counted once. This chain uses TRBV28 with TRBJ1-2; 7 positions match TRBD1. Germline loops: CDR1 MDHEN, CDR2 SYDVKM. The trim removed 3 bases at V and 6 bases at J, leaving 7 bases unmatched. CDR3 size: 14 residues. The CDR3 region has the DNA TGTGCCAGCAGTTTCGGGGACAGCCACCATGGCTACACCTTC. Protein product: CASSFGDSHHGYTF.

The DNA of the CDR3 is TGTGCCAGCAGCGTAGGTCTAGCGGGGGGGCCAGATACGCAGTATTTT. It translates to CASSVGLAGGPDTQYF. The chain carries TRBV9 and TRBJ2-3; TRBD2 aligns across 12 bases. Germline lookup yields CDR1 SGDLS and CDR2 YYNGEE. The V and J ends lost 0 bases and 4 bases, in that order; junction bases with no gene match: 3. The CDR3 is 16 amino acids.

The chain recombines TRBV14 with TRBJ1-3; D unresolved. V lost 2 bases to trimming and J lost 3 bases, with 17 bases between them. CDR1 and CDR2 from the germline V gene are SGHDN and FVKESK. The CDR3 consists of 17 residues. The DNA of the CDR3 is TGTGCCAGCAGCCAACCCGGGGTCCGGGCGGTTGGAAACACCATATATTTT. Translated: CASSQPGVRAVGNTIYF.

The V gene is TRBV2, the J gene TRBJ2-4; the match to TRBD2 covers 10 bases. CDR1 SNHLY and CDR2 FYNNEI come from the germline V gene. V was pared by 6 bases and J by 3 bases, with 17 bases of the junction left unmatched. This CDR3 region has 19 residues. CDR3 residues: CASRDWSGGAQLGKNIQYF. The CDR3 DNA follows: TGTGCCAGCAGGGACTGGAGCGGGGGGGCCCAATTGGGCAAAAACATTCAGTACTTC.

The chain has TRBV29-1 and TRBJ2-2; 7 bases fit TRBD1. V lost 7 bases, J lost 4 bases, and 15 bases stayed unmatched. The CDR3 has 16 amino acids. The germline gives CDR1 SQVTM, CDR2 ANQGSEA. The CDR3 here is CSAHQRGGSGTGELFF. The CDR3 DNA is TGCAGCGCCCATCAACGAGGGGGCTCGGGCACCGGGGAGCTGTTTTTT.

Only a few counts were recorded for this clone. The rearrangement joins TRBV28 to TRBJ1-5; D is unresolved. V lost 2 bases, J lost 1 base, and 12 bases lay in between. This CDR3 spans 16 amino acids. CDR1 is MDHEN and CDR2 is SYDVKM in the germline V gene. The CDR3 sequence is CASSLPTPGSNQPQHF. CDR3 nucleotides: TGTGCCAGCAGTTTACCGACACCGGGGAGCAATCAGCCCCAGCATTTT.

The rearrangement uses TRBV5-4 and TRBJ2-4; TRBD2 aligns across 8 bases. Germline CDR1 SGHNT, CDR2 YYREEE (reference sequence). CDR3 size: 16 residues. V shed 4 bases and J 1 base; nucleotides not matched to a gene: 7. CDR3 loop: CASSPGGGLAKNIQYF. Here the CDR3 DNA reads TGTGCCAGCAGCCCCGGGGGGGGCTTGGCCAAAAACATTCAGTACTTC.

This rearrangement joins TRBV28 to TRBJ1-5, with D perhaps TRBD1 (6 bases). V lost 6 bases and J lost 0, with 18 bases in between. Germline loops: CDR1 MDHEN, CDR2 SYDVKM. The CDR3 is made up of 17 amino acids. CDR3 loop: CASSPGGSQLSNQPQHF. CDR3 DNA sequence: TGTGCCAGCAGCCCGGGGGGCAGCCAGCTTAGCAATCAGCCCCAGCATTTT.

V and J are TRBV5-1 and TRBJ1-4; D might be TRBD1 (5 bases). Per the germline V gene, CDR1 is SGHRS and CDR2 is YFSETQ. This CDR3 is 14 amino acids long. Between the trimmed V and J ends, which lost 2 bases and 4 bases, there was a span of 9 bases. CDR3 amino acids: CASSFLGDNEKLFF. The CDR3 DNA follows: TGCGCCAGCAGCTTCCTAGGGGATAATGAAAAACTGTTTTTT.

The V and J genes are TRBV19 and TRBJ1-1, with D possibly TRBD1 on 5 matching bases. Germline values: CDR1 LNHDA, CDR2 SQIVND (reference sequence). V lost 4 bases, J lost 1 base, and 13 bases lay in between. The CDR3 has 15 residues. The CDR3 region has the DNA TGTGCCAGTAGTAGGCTCTACGACAGGAACACTGAAGCTTTCTTT. Encoded protein: CASSRLYDRNTEAFF.